This T cell receptor (beta chain) is from a study of shared clonotypes between healthy human individuals. Germline loops: CDR1 GTSNPN, CDR2 SVGIG (reference sequence). The germline V and J ends were trimmed by 2 bases and 4 bases, with 6 bases remaining between them. The CDR3 totals 11 residues. General study results and limits: In general, naive subsets displayed greater estimated richness than memory subsets did.

The table came from immunoSEQ multiplex PCR; TCRdb's copy has only in-frame clones and leaves some out. The profile covers some 2.3 million clones, with over 85% appearing a single time and 0.39% taken by the ten largest. With regard to this clone: The antigen remains unidentified. Other DNA sequences of this sample code for an identical CDR3.

Input material: naive CD4+ T cells from PBMCs. Subset specified: CD45RA+ positively selected. The source is a man in his late teens or twenties in good health. Some clones in this sample may be carry-over from other donors' samples. The chain has TRBV30 and TRBJ2-7; D not certain. CDR3 sequence (DNA): TGTGCCTGGAGTTATGGGTACGAGCAGTACTTC. Its protein product is CAWSYGYEQYF. Variable domain in full (rest from reference TRBV30 and TRBJ2-7): SQTIHQWPATLVQPVGSPLSLECTVEGTSNPNLYWYRQAAGRGLQLLFYSVGIGQISSEVPQNLSASRPQDRQFILSSKKLLLSDSGFYLCAWSYGYEQYFGPGTRLTVT.